A single sample gave rise to the 17 T cell receptor beta chains below, sequenced in a study of blood T cell repertoires in COVID-19. Sequencing used immunoSEQ multiplex PCR; TCRdb keeps in-frame clones, though not all of them. The table includes about 270,000 clones, around 86% detected once. The sequenced sample was peripheral blood. Receptors were obtained from a human donor in a cohort sampled during active COVID-19.

The CDR3 DNA reads as TGTGCCAGCAGCGTAGGGGCTAGCGGGCCCTCCTACGAGCAGTACTTC. Translation gives CASSVGASGPSYEQYF. The rearrangement links TRBV9 to TRBJ2-7; TRBD2 agrees at 8 bases. The V segment lost 0 bases and the J segment 0 bases; nucleotides outside the gene matches: 5. This CDR3 contains 16 residues. Germline CDR1 is SGDLS and CDR2 is YYNGEE.

The rearrangement links TRBV3-1 (or the pseudogene TRBV3-2) to TRBJ2-7; D may be TRBD2 (6 bases). Trimming removed 6 bases from V and 0 bases from J, with 15 bases in between. Germline V gene sequence: CDR1 LGHDT, CDR2 YNNKEL (reference sequence). The CDR3 extends over 15 amino acids. The CDR3 is CASSRDFRSSYEQYF. The CDR3 DNA follows: TGTGCCAGCAGTCGGGACTTCAGGAGCTCCTACGAGCAGTACTTC.

Comment on this clone: The DNA is omitted, as the CDR3 cannot be located on it reliably, and the CDR3 follows TCRdb's listing. This chain joins TRBV14 and TRBJ1-4; the DNA was not compared with TRBD1, the D call given in the table. CDR1 SGHDN and CDR2 FVKESK come from the germline V gene. A total of 16 residues make up the CDR3, ends included. CDR3 region: CASSQDWAGGNEKLFF.

CDR3 sequence reads: CASSFGDRKNGEQYF. The CDR3 DNA follows: TGTGCCAGCAGCTTCGGGGACAGGAAAAACGGCGAGCAGTACTTC. This chain uses TRBV7-9 with TRBJ2-7; TRBD1 aligns across 8 bases. Germline CDR1 SEHNR, CDR2 FQNEAQ (reference sequence). V was pared by 3 bases and J by 6 bases, with 10 bases of the junction left unmatched. The CDR3 contains 15 residues.

The chain recombines TRBV28 with TRBJ2-5, with 13 bases identical to TRBD2. The CDR3 has 17 residues. CDR1 is MDHEN, CDR2 SYDVKM, per germline. V gave up 4 bases and J gave up 4 bases; unmatched junction bases: 9. The CDR3 DNA reads TGTGCCAGCAGTTCCGGGACTAGCGGGAAGCTACTAGAGACCCAGTACTTC. The encoded protein is CASSSGTSGKLLETQYF.

V usage is TRBV25-1 and J usage is TRBJ1-2; D is ambiguous. Per the germline V gene, CDR1 is MGHDK and CDR2 is SYGVNS. The CDR3 length is 13 residues. The V and J ends lost 2 bases and 3 bases respectively, with 7 bases between them. CDR3: CASSENGYYGYTF. The DNA of the CDR3 is TGTGCCAGCAGTGAAAACGGGTACTATGGCTACACCTTC.

The chain links TRBV28 to TRBJ2-1; perhaps TRBD1 as D (5 bases). Between the trimmed V and J ends, which lost 3 bases and 5 bases, there was a span of 17 bases. Per the germline V gene, CDR1 is MDHEN and CDR2 is SYDVKM. The CDR3 length is 16 residues. The CDR3: CASSFPRRQPNNEQFF. As DNA, the CDR3 is TGTGCCAGCAGTTTTCCCCGGCGACAGCCGAACAATGAGCAGTTCTTC.

This chain uses TRBV5-5 with TRBJ2-1, with 8 positions matching TRBD2. The CDR3 is 16 amino acids. Germline trimming cut 0 bases from V and 1 base from J; bases unmatched to any gene: 3. The V gene's germline CDR1 is SGHKS and CDR2 YYEKEE (reference sequence). The CDR3 loop is CASSLAGLGSYNEQFF. The CDR3 DNA is TGTGCCAGCAGCTTGGCGGGACTAGGATCCTACAATGAGCAGTTCTTC. Full variable domain (remainder filled in from reference TRBV5-5 and TRBJ2-1): DAGVTQSPTHLIKTRGQQVTLRCSPISGHKSVSWYQQVLGQGPQFIFQYYEKEERGRGNFPDRFSARQFPNYSSELNVNALLLGDSALYLCASSLAGLGSYNEQFFGPGTRLTVL.

This chain joins TRBV6-2 or TRBV6-3 and TRBJ2-7; 7 bases fit TRBD1. The germline gives CDR1 MNHEY, CDR2 SVGEGT. The CDR3 totals 15 residues. V lost 6 bases and J lost 4; bases outside the gene matches: 12. DNA of the CDR3: TGTGCCAGCAGCCGGACAGGCCCCTGGGGTTACGAGCAGTACTTC. Its protein is CASSRTGPWGYEQYF.

The genes are TRBV28 and TRBJ1-2; 11 bases fit TRBD1. This CDR3 is built from 14 residues. The V gene's germline CDR1 is MDHEN and CDR2 SYDVKM. J gave up 2 bases and V 6 bases, and 2 bases lay outside the gene matches. The CDR3 sequence is CASRGTGGNYGYTF. The CDR3 region has the DNA TGTGCCAGCAGGGGGACAGGGGGGAACTATGGCTACACCTTC.

This chain joins TRBV7-9 and TRBJ2-5; TRBD2 agrees at 8 bases. Per the germline V gene, CDR1 is SEHNR and CDR2 is FQNEAQ (reference sequence). J was trimmed by 4 bases and V by 3 bases; bases with no gene match: 16. The CDR3 consists of 18 residues. The CDR3: CASSLGSISTGGPETQYF. The CDR3 coding sequence is TGTGCCAGCAGCTTGGGGTCTATAAGTACGGGAGGGCCAGAGACCCAGTACTTC.

This clone was seen a few times. The chain combines TRBV7-9 with TRBJ2-7, with D uncertain. V lost 5 bases and J 2 bases, leaving 13 bases between the germline ends. Germline values: CDR1 SEHNR, CDR2 FQNEAQ (reference sequence). The CDR3 totals 14 residues. The CDR3 sequence is CASSQQLTPYEQYF. The CDR3 DNA reads TGTGCCAGCAGCCAACAGCTTACTCCCTACGAGCAGTACTTC.

The V and J genes are TRBV7-3 and TRBJ2-3; 7 bases are shared with TRBD1. The CDR3 totals 15 residues. CDR1 is SGHTA and CDR2 is FQGTGA in the germline V gene. The V and J ends lost 5 bases and 4 bases, in that order; junction bases with no gene match: 9. The CDR3 DNA reads as TGTGCCAGCAGCGCCGGGACAGTCGATGCAGATACGCAGTATTTT. Residues: CASSAGTVDADTQYF.

V is TRBV30 and J is TRBJ2-7; D may be TRBD1 (5 bases). Trimming cost V 0 bases and J 7 bases, with 13 bases left between them. Germline values: CDR1 GTSNPN, CDR2 SVGIG (reference sequence). CDR3 size: 13 residues. The CDR3 loop is CAWSVIRAGEQYF. CDR3 in DNA: TGTGCCTGGAGTGTAATAAGGGCAGGGGAGCAGTACTTC.

There are a few counts of this clone. The chain links TRBV7-3 to TRBJ2-1; TRBD2 matches at 11 bases. This CDR3 is built from 15 residues. Losses at the gene ends were 1 base for V and 9 bases for J; bases not matched to a gene: 5. Looked up from germline, CDR1 is SGHTA and CDR2 is FQGTGA. Written as DNA, the CDR3 is TGTGCCAGCAGCTTAATAGCGGGAGGGCCTAGTGAGCAGTTCTTC. It specifies CASSLIAGGPSEQFF. The variable domain in full, completed from reference TRBV7-3 and TRBJ2-1, reads GAGVSQTPSNKVTEKGKYVELRCDPISGHTALYWYRQSLGQGPEFLIYFQGTGAADDSGLPNDRFFAVRPEGSVSTLKIQRTERGDSAVYLCASSLIAGGPSEQFFGPGTRLTVL.

V is TRBV29-1 and J is TRBJ2-3; D possibly corresponds to TRBD2 (5 bases). V lost 7 bases and J 2 bases, leaving 16 bases between the germline ends. Germline CDR1 is SQVTM and CDR2 is ANQGSEA. The CDR3 contains 14 residues. CDR3: CSAPLEAFTDTQYF. In nucleotides, the CDR3 is TGCAGCGCACCGCTGGAGGCCTTCACAGATACGCAGTATTTT.

This sequence joins TRBV7-8 and TRBJ2-1; the match to TRBD2 covers 12 bases. The junction had 7 bases not matched to a gene; V was cut back by 7 bases and J by 6 bases. Germline loops: CDR1 SGHVS, CDR2 FQNEAQ. The CDR3 is 15 amino acids. CDR3 nucleotides: TGTGCCAGCAAAATGACTAGCGGGAGCTTCAATGAGCAGTTCTTC. Its protein product is CASKMTSGSFNEQFF. The whole variable domain, remainder taken from reference TRBV7-8 and TRBJ2-1, is GAGVSQSPRYKVAKRGQDVALRCDPISGHVSLFWYQQALGQGPEFLTYFQNEAQLDKSGLPSDRFFAERPEGSVSTLKIQRTQQEDSAVYLCASKMTSGSFNEQFFGPGTRLTVL.